This TCR beta chain was captured by sequencing in a study of blood T cell repertoires in COVID-19. Looking at the study overall: The origin of the acute and convalescent COVID-19 samples was the United States, Italy and Spain. In each case, the material was cDNA or gDNA derived from T cells, B-cell-depleted T cells, or PBMCs.

In the study's own analysis: Nucleated cell counts were estimated from reference gene primer amplification. Profiling relied on immunoSEQ multiplex PCR, and the TCRdb table lists in-frame clones only, not all of them. That table is the source of V, J and clone size, and D and trimming were worked out from the DNA. The repertoire holds roughly 410,000 clones, with about 89% as singletons. The CDR3 is 14 residues long. Germline loops: CDR1 MNHEY, CDR2 SVGAGI. The germline V and J ends were trimmed by 7 bases and 4 bases, with 14 bases remaining between them. Seattle patients were enrolled during active infection and followed longitudinally.

This chain uses TRBV6-5 with TRBJ1-5; D is unclear. This clonotype was obtained from a woman aged 60 to 75 with COVID-19, enrolled during active disease. Sequencing input: peripheral blood. In DNA, the CDR3 is TGTGCCAGCACCGGGAGTGATTGGAATCAGCCCCAGCATTTT. Translation: CASTGSDWNQPQHF.